The rows below give T cell receptor beta chains drawn from one sample of a study of blood T cell repertoires in COVID-19. Libraries were prepared by immunoSEQ multiplex PCR; TCRdb keeps only in-frame clonotypes and omits some of them. The table shows over 200,000 clones, with around nine tenths occurring only once. The specimen sequenced was peripheral blood. The receptors originated from a man in his fifties or sixties who had recovered from COVID-19. The CDR3 runs from the conserved cysteine through the conserved F or W. A D gene is named only where the DNA matches it firmly. Only part of the rows carry a size: once, few, many, or a class if the clone is expanded.

j_call d_call v_call clone_size cdr3_aa cdr3_nt
TRBJ2-7 TRBD2 TRBV5-1 once CASSETSGAYEQYF TGCGCCAGCAGTGAGACTAGCGGCGCCTACGAGCAGTACTTC
TRBJ1-2 NA TRBV6-5 NA CASSYGQICTF TGTGCCAGCAGTTACGGGCAAATCTGCACCTTC
TRBJ2-7 TRBD1 TRBV29-1 NA CSVRGQGSLYEQYF TGCAGCGTTCGGGGACAGGGGAGTCTCTACGAGCAGTACTTC
TRBJ1-4 TRBD1 TRBV3-1/TRBV3-2 NA CASSQAGTGVEKLFF TGTGCCAGCAGCCAAGCCGGGACAGGGGTTGAAAAACTGTTTTTT
TRBJ2-2 NA TRBV3-1/TRBV3-2 NA CASSRQVLGGAGNTGELFF TGTGCCAGCAGCCGACAAGTCTTAGGGGGAGCAGGAAACACCGGGGAGCTGTTTTTT
TRBJ2-7 NA TRBV4-1 few CASSPGRPVSSYEQYF TGCGCCAGCAGTCCGGGGAGGCCAGTGAGCTCCTACGAGCAGTACTTC
TRBJ2-3 NA TRBV27 NA CASSLRLAGDTQYF TGTGCCAGCAGTTTACGGCTAGCCGGGGATACGCAGTATTTT
TRBJ1-4 NA TRBV14 many CASSLTRGTGWNEKLFF TGTGCCAGCAGCCTCACCCGAGGAACAGGGTGGAATGAAAAACTGTTTTTT
TRBJ2-7 NA TRBV12-3/TRBV12-4 NA CASRGAYEQYF TGTGCCAGCAGGGGAGCCTACGAGCAGTACTTC
TRBJ2-3 TRBD2 TRBV7-2 NA CASSLGARTRGTDTQYF TGTGCCAGCAGCTTAGGCGCCAGGACTAGGGGCACAGATACGCAGTATTTT
TRBJ2-3 NA TRBV9 NA CASGSGITDTQYF TGTGCCAGCGGGTCGGGGATCACAGATACGCAGTATTTT
TRBJ2-2 TRBD2 TRBV2 NA CASTRLLAGGGELFF TGTGCCAGCACTCGCCTACTAGCGGGGGGCGGGGAGCTGTTTTTT
TRBJ1-5 NA TRBV12-3/TRBV12-4 NA CASSLRQDQPQHF TGTGCCAGCAGTTTACGGCAGGATCAGCCCCAGCATTTT
TRBJ2-6 NA TRBV4-1 NA CASSQDQRQDFSGANVLTF TGCGCCAGCAGCCAAGATCAGAGACAGGATTTCTCTGGGGCCAACGTCCTGACTTTC
TRBJ2-7 TRBD1 TRBV18 NA CASSPGTGASYEQYF TGTGCCAGCTCACCGGGGACAGGGGCCTCCTACGAGCAGTACTTC
TRBJ2-3 NA TRBV10-3 NA CAISAGQMSSDTQYF TGTGCCATCAGTGCAGGACAGATGAGTTCAGATACGCAGTATTTT
TRBJ1-1 NA TRBV28 NA CASSFRGNLREAFF TGTGCCAGCAGTTTCCGCGGGAATCTCCGTGAAGCTTTCTTT
TRBJ2-7 TRBD1 TRBV2 NA CASSGQGLEQYF TGTGCCAGCAGTGGACAGGGGTTGGAGCAGTACTTC
TRBJ2-3 NA TRBV6-5 NA CASSRNRDSYQYF TGTGCCAGCAGTCGAAATCGAGACAGTTACCAGTATTTT
TRBJ1-5 TRBD1 TRBV5-4 NA CASSPGQGAGQPQHF TGTGCCAGCAGCCCGGGACAGGGGGCTGGACAGCCCCAGCATTTT
TRBJ2-3 TRBD2 TRBV24-1 NA CATSDPIGAKTSGRSTDTQYF TGTGCCACCAGTGATCCTATTGGGGCGAAAACTAGCGGGAGAAGCACAGATACGCAGTATTTT
TRBJ1-6 TRBD1 TRBV9 NA CASSPGGNSPLHF TGTGCCAGCAGCCCAGGGGGGAATTCACCCCTCCACTTT
TRBJ2-1 NA TRBV19 NA CASRDIYNEQFF TGTGCCAGTAGGGACATTTACAATGAGCAGTTCTTC
TRBJ2-1 NA TRBV25-1 NA CASSVGARNEQFF TGTGCCAGCAGTGTTGGGGCTCGCAATGAGCAGTTCTTC
TRBJ2-5 TRBD1 TRBV13 few CASSLATGEETQYF TGTGCCAGCAGCTTAGCGACAGGGGAAGAGACCCAGTACTTC
TRBJ2-3 TRBD1 TRBV5-6 NA CASSPRTGSSTDTQYF TGTGCCAGCAGCCCACGGACAGGGTCTAGCACAGATACGCAGTATTTT
TRBJ2-7 NA TRBV9 NA CASSVGGHYGYEQYF TGTGCCAGCAGCGTAGGAGGGCACTACGGGTACGAGCAGTACTTC
TRBJ1-5 TRBD1 TRBV18 NA CASSGDRAYSNQPQHF TGTGCCAGCTCAGGGGACAGGGCTTATAGCAATCAGCCCCAGCATTTT
TRBJ2-5 TRBD2 TRBV11-1 NA CASSIAGSQETQYF TGTGCCAGCAGCATAGCGGGGAGCCAAGAGACCCAGTACTTC
TRBJ2-1 NA TRBV6-4 NA CASAFTGNSYNEQFF TGTGCCAGCGCTTTCACAGGGAACTCCTACAATGAGCAGTTCTTC
TRBJ1-1 NA TRBV9 NA CASSALSSPGKNTEAFF TGTGCCAGCAGCGCCCTCTCATCCCCCGGGAAGAACACTGAAGCTTTCTTT
TRBJ1-1 NA TRBV12-3/TRBV12-4 NA CASSRTEAFF TGTGCCAGCAGCCGGACAGAAGCTTTCTTT